Below are 8 T cell receptor beta chains sequenced from a single sample in a study of brain T cells in children with intractable seizures (dated by TCRdb to about 2021). Reading the label with the study, this specimen's time point is: blood from clinic visit 5 months post-surgery; TSC patient then seizure free. Libraries were built with the immunoSEQ multiplex PCR assay. TCRdb stores this immuneACCESS table with in-frame sequences only. Part of the clones is absent; in the studies checked, under half of the shortfall reflects unresolved V genes, and no reason is known for the rest. In all, the sample holds a few hundred thousand clones, and more than 85% of those were seen once. The top ten clones comprise around 5% of the sample. The starting material was peripheral blood, obtained 4 to 5 months after surgery. Receptor source: a boy under three years old with tuberous sclerosis and intractable seizures.

The genes are TRBV2 and TRBJ2-1; 7 bases are a match to TRBD1. V was clipped by 5 bases and J by 3 bases; unmatched bases: 10. Germline CDR1 is SNHLY and CDR2 is FYNNEI. This CDR3 has 16 amino acids. CDR3 protein: CASSPGTAYLYNEQFF. CDR3 coding DNA: TGTGCCAGCAGTCCCGGGACAGCGTACCTCTACAATGAGCAGTTCTTC.

This chain joins TRBV4-1 and TRBJ2-7, with D possibly TRBD1 on 7 matching bases. V lost 0 bases and J lost 2, with 11 bases in between. CDR3 length: 15 amino acids. Germline V CDR1 and CDR2: MGHRA, YSYEKL. The CDR3 loop reads CASSQEFRGAYEQYF. The CDR3 nucleotides are TGCGCCAGCAGCCAAGAGTTCAGGGGGGCCTACGAGCAGTACTTC.

The chain is built from TRBV2 and TRBJ2-7, with 11 bases fitting TRBD2. The ends lost 4 bases at V and 9 bases at J; junction bases unmatched: 11. The germline gives CDR1 SNHLY, CDR2 FYNNEI. The CDR3 length is 15 residues. The CDR3 is CASSGWGLAATMQYF. The CDR3 DNA is TGTGCCAGCAGTGGATGGGGACTAGCGGCTACGATGCAGTACTTC.

This rearrangement joins TRBV5-1 to TRBJ1-2; D not resolved. V was cut by 6 bases and J by 2 bases, with 8 bases left in between. CDR3 length: 12 amino acids. Germline-derived CDR1 and CDR2 are SGHRS and YFSETQ. In nucleotides, the CDR3 is TGCGCCAGCATACAGAACAACTATGGCTACACCTTC. Translated: CASIQNNYGYTF. Complete variable domain (other parts from reference TRBV5-1 and TRBJ1-2): KAGVTQTPRYLIKTRGQQVTLSCSPISGHRSVSWYQQTPGQGLQFLFEYFSETQRNKGNFPGRFSGRQFSNSRSEMNVSTLELGDSALYLCASIQNNYGYTFGSGTRLTVV.

In DNA, the CDR3 is TGTGCCTGGAGTGTACAGGGAAGAGAGCAGTACTTC. Protein sequence: CAWSVQGREQYF. This sequence joins TRBV30 and TRBJ2-7; D perhaps matches TRBD1 (6 bases). V lost 0 bases and J 7 bases, leaving 10 bases between the germline ends. The CDR3 length is 12 residues. Germline-derived CDR1 and CDR2 are GTSNPN and SVGIG (reference sequence). Complete variable domain (other parts from reference TRBV30 and TRBJ2-7): SQTIHQWPATLVQPVGSPLSLECTVEGTSNPNLYWYRQAAGRGLQLLFYSVGIGQISSEVPQNLSASRPQDRQFILSSKKLLLSDSGFYLCAWSVQGREQYFGPGTRLTVT.

This chain connects TRBV27 to TRBJ2-1; 7 nucleotides agree with TRBD2. The CDR3 runs to 15 residues. The germline V gene encodes CDR1 MNHEY and CDR2 SMNVEV (reference sequence). Trimming cost V 4 bases and J 1 base; bases outside gene matches: 4. CDR3 nucleotide sequence: TGTGCCAGCAGTTATCGGGGGGAGTCCTACAATGAGCAGTTCTTC. It translates to CASSYRGESYNEQFF.

V usage is TRBV6-5 and J usage is TRBJ1-1, with D possibly being TRBD1 (6 bases). This CDR3 has 14 amino acids. Germline assignment: CDR1 MNHEY and CDR2 SVGAGI. V was trimmed by 4 bases and J by 3 bases, leaving 12 bases between them. In DNA, the CDR3 is TGTGCCAGCAGTTCGTCGACAGGCTACACTGAAGCTTTCTTT. Protein: CASSSSTGYTEAFF.

The chain combines TRBV12-5 with TRBJ2-1, with D perhaps TRBD1 (5 bases). The length of the CDR3 is 18 residues. V was trimmed by 0 bases and J by 0 bases, leaving 15 bases between them. Germline V gives CDR1 LGHNT, CDR2 FRNRAP. The CDR3 protein is CASGLVLGRSSSYNEQFF. The CDR3 DNA follows: TGTGCTAGTGGTTTGGTCTTGGGGCGGTCGAGCTCCTACAATGAGCAGTTCTTC.